This TCR beta chain comes out of a study of blood T cell repertoires in COVID-19. Trimming removed 6 bases from V and 5 bases from J, with 11 bases in between. Germline loops: CDR1 SNHLY, CDR2 FYNNEI. The CDR3 sequence is 13 residues long. Assay: immunoSEQ multiplex PCR; the TCRdb copy retains only in-frame clones and omits some. This repertoire shows approximately 170,000 clones, around 81% found once; its top ten account for about a tenth. The clonotype was recovered from a man between 70 and 80 years old with active or convalescent COVID-19. Sequenced material: peripheral blood. V is TRBV2 and J is TRBJ1-5; tentatively, D is TRBD1 (6 bases). CDR3 in amino acids: CASRPDRYQPQHF. CDR3 DNA: TGTGCCAGCAGACCTGACAGGTATCAGCCCCAGCATTTT.